This TCR beta chain emerged from a study of shared clonotypes between healthy human individuals (dated by TCRdb to between 2020 and 2021). General notes on the study: The cohort comprised a couple of women and a few men aged 18 to 49 years. To estimate repertoire size and how much clonotype sharing occurs between individuals, the study deeply sequenced the blood TCR repertoires of five healthy adults. For each donor, three plates each were used for CD4 naive and CD4 memory, two plates were used for CD8 naive, and one plate was used for CD8 memory. Leukapheresis yielded between about 0.94 and 9 billion PBMCs per donor. To increase sequencing depth and limit assay-specific biases, TCR repertoire library preparation and sequencing were carried out by different laboratories using diverse techniques. The paper's findings and limits, for the study overall: Incomplete sequencing was indicated by rarefaction of sorted-subset datasets, despite the large sequencing depth. Naive subsets generally had larger estimated clonotype richness than memory subsets. Compared with non-shared clonotypes, clonotypes shared by all four sorted-subset donors had higher generation probabilities. The genetic and exposure-history diversity represented was limited by the small number of donors. Sampling was limited to blood, and TCR repertoires in tissue likely differ from TCR repertoires in blood. Pairwise subsampling led to the expectation that sequencing depth would affect the degree of clonotype sharing among donors. Approximately 5% of naive CD4, 3.5% of naive CD8, 2.3% of memory CD4, and 0.35% to 0.5% of memory CD8 clonotypes were shared across several donors.

Using the deep immunoSEQ assay, TCR CDR3 regions were amplified from genomic DNA by multiplex PCR. Genomic DNA extracted from each cell subset was distributed evenly over all wells of several immunoSEQ 96-well plates, and each plate served as one replicate. For sorted subsets, about 200 ng genomic DNA, equal to some 28,000 T cell genomes, was loaded into each replicate PCR. The purified libraries were quantified using a Qubit 3.0 fluorometer, sized with a Bioanalyzer 2100, and then quantified again using the KAPA Library Quantification kit. A separate single-read 150-cycle Illumina NextSeq 550 flow cell was used to sequence each immunoSEQ 96-well plate. Concerning the study's data processing: Because the immunoSEQ output included only junctional sequences and no quality scores, the filtering could not be the same as the filtering used for full-length reads. Sequences were annotated with PyIR, a Python wrapper for IgBLAST v1.9, using IMGT germline references to assign V/J genes and CDR3. Any read was removed if the V/J assignment was weak (E-value above 1e-6), the CDR3 was missing, or the read contained stop codons, out-of-frame junctions, or ambiguous translated residues. A V3J clonotype was defined by an identical inferred V gene, J gene, and CDR3 amino acid sequence. The percentage overlap between two repertoires was calculated by dividing the number of shared unique clonotypes by the size of the smaller repertoire. Richness of each repertoire was evaluated using RTK rarefaction, the Chao1 estimator, and Recon v2.1 estimates of unobserved clonotypes. For all TCRbeta clonotypes obtained by the gDNA method from a handful of donors, generation probabilities were computed with OLGA. Imported from immuneACCESS, the table was reduced by TCRdb to in-frame sequences with V and J called. These copies leave out some clones; in studies compared against another copy, an unresolved V gene accounts for under half, and the cause of the remainder is not known. The V and J calls and clone size were taken over from that table, and D and trimming were inferred from the DNA. A total of about 750,000 clones appear in this sample, more than 85% of them only once. The top ten hold more than 20% of the sample.

CDR1 MGHDK and CDR2 SYGVNS were looked up in the germline V gene. V lost 1 base and J lost 9 bases; the stretch between them is 6 bases long. Inclusive of the bounding cysteine and phenylalanine, the CDR3 is 11 residues long. The read is trimmed to its CDR3 DNA, 33 bases read in frame from base 1. A note on this clone: Its antigen is not yet known. Nothing much larger sits one base from this clone, and base qualities are not available.

CD8 naive samples were CD45RO-negative cells positively selected for CCR7, giving a CD45RA+CCR7+ population that excluded TemRA cells. The donors were healthy, HIV-negative adults with no recently reported acute infections or vaccinations. Every donor was a Caucasian adult living in Nashville, Tennessee, USA. Blood was collected by leukapheresis, and PBMCs were isolated by Ficoll-Histopaque density gradient centrifugation and then cryopreserved in liquid nitrogen vapor phase. Analytical flow cytometry was used to check the purity and quantity of every magnetically sorted T cell population. Genomic DNA was isolated from each sorted fraction and quantified by UV absorbance on a Nanodrop 2000c.

The sample was naive CD8+ T cells sorted from blood. The sample's cell subset or site label, decoded: CD45RA+CCR7+. The clonotype originates from a man under 40 in good health. The V gene is TRBV25-1 and the J gene is TRBJ2-5, with TRBD2 tentatively as D gene (6 bases match). The CDR3 amino acid sequence is: CASSESGAQYF. The DNA is TGTGCCAGCAGTGAATCGGGGGCCCAGTACTTC.